This T cell receptor (beta chain) was identified during a study of Ad26.COV2.S vaccination and SARS-CoV-2 variants. Sample treatment: 19 received Ad26.COV2.S at low or high dose, single or two shots; several received placebo; per-sample allocation not given. On day 63 after the first injection, vaccine and placebo recipients gave samples. Germline lookup yields CDR1 SGHTA and CDR2 FQGNSA. With 3 bases clipped from V and 6 bases from J, the junction kept 5 bases outside the gene matches. The length of the CDR3 is 13 residues. Sequencing used immunoSEQ multiplex PCR; TCRdb keeps in-frame clones, though not all of them. The sample consists of hundreds of thousands of clones, 86% of them appearing once.

Sequencing was performed on peripheral blood, taken in a trial of Ad26.COV2.S vaccine versus placebo. The V gene is TRBV7-2, the J gene TRBJ2-7; 7 bases match TRBD2. The receptor was derived from a person between 18 and 65 years old who received the Ad26.COV2.S COVID-19 vaccine or a placebo. CDR3 region: CASSFREGIEQYF. CDR3 DNA: TGTGCCAGCAGCTTCAGGGAGGGAATCGAGCAGTACTTC.